The 12 T cell receptor beta chains below come from one sample, sequenced in a study of T cells after yellow fever vaccination. One entry per CDR3 protein, called by TCRdb with MiXCR from the 5' RACE reads. The sample shows roughly 520,000 distinct CDR3 sequences, roughly 22% of them seen only once. The sequenced sample was PBMCs, obtained 21 days after the first yellow fever vaccination. The receptors come from a man aged 18 to 30 who received the YFV17D yellow fever vaccine.

The chain carries TRBV12-3 or TRBV12-4 and TRBJ1-5; 8 bases fit TRBD1. CDR3 length: 14 amino acids. The V segment lost 6 bases and the J segment 5 bases; nucleotides outside the gene matches: 6. The CDR3 nucleotides read TGTGCCAGCAGGGACAGGGACCCCTATCAGCCCCAGCATTTT. Protein: CASRDRDPYQPQHF.

The chain recombines TRBV6-5 with TRBJ1-1; D gene ambiguous. CDR3 size: 13 residues. The germline V gene has CDR1 MNHEY and CDR2 SVGAGI. V lost 3 bases and J lost 5, with 10 bases in between. In DNA, the CDR3 is TGTGCCAGCAGTTATTTGCGAGGAACTGAAGCTTTCTTT. Translating it yields CASSYLRGTEAFF.

The chain carries TRBV10-3 and TRBJ2-5, with D possibly TRBD1 on 7 matching bases. Trimming removed 4 bases at V and 1 base at J, with 19 bases between. Germline CDR1 ENHRY, CDR2 SYGVKD. This CDR3 is built from 17 residues. CDR3 sequence reads: CAISGSTGTAGQETQYF. Written as DNA, the CDR3 is TGTGCCATCAGTGGGTCGACCGGGACAGCGGGCCAAGAGACCCAGTACTTC.

The chain joins TRBV20-1 to TRBJ1-5; no definite D call. V was trimmed by 3 bases and J by 2 bases, leaving 14 bases between them. The CDR3 runs 15 residues. Germline loops: CDR1 DFQATT, CDR2 SNEGSKA (reference sequence). The CDR3 protein is CSASDIPEGNQPQHF. Here the CDR3 DNA reads TGCAGTGCTAGCGATATCCCGGAGGGCAATCAGCCCCAGCATTTT.

This clonotype was recorded a few times. This chain joins TRBV7-3 and TRBJ2-1; D is unresolved. Germline V gene sequence: CDR1 SGHTA, CDR2 FQGTGA. Between the trimmed V and J ends, which lost 2 bases and 4 bases, there was a span of 9 bases. CDR3 size: 14 residues. CDR3 DNA sequence: TGTGCCAGCAGCTTACTCTCCGGGTACAATGAGCAGTTCTTC. Protein sequence: CASSLLSGYNEQFF.

This clonotype appeared a few times. V gene TRBV5-1 combines with J gene TRBJ2-3, with 10 bases fitting TRBD2. The trim removed 0 bases at V and 5 bases at J, leaving 9 bases unmatched. CDR3 length equals 17 residues. Germline-derived CDR1 and CDR2 are SGHRS and YFSETQ. The CDR3 reads CASSLAPSGGGLDTQYF. The CDR3 DNA reads as TGCGCCAGCAGCTTGGCCCCCAGCGGGGGGGGTTTAGATACGCAGTATTTT.

This clonotype has a handful of counts. V usage is TRBV11-2 and J usage is TRBJ2-3; D assignment may be TRBD1 or TRBD2 (5 bases each). This CDR3 comprises 15 residues. The germline CDR1 and CDR2 sequences are SGHAT and FQNNGV. Deletions cut 2 bases from V and 8 bases from J, with 17 bases between. The CDR3 loop is CASSLRTAGTGTQYF. Here the CDR3 DNA reads TGTGCCAGCAGCTTAAGGACCGCAGGGACGGGTACGCAGTATTTT.

In DNA, the CDR3 is TGTGCCAGCAGTGCTAGCGGGGGACCTAAGCAGTATTTT. Protein: CASSASGGPKQYF. This chain uses TRBV12-3 or TRBV12-4 with TRBJ2-3, with 10 bases lining up with TRBD2. Trimming took 5 bases from V and 11 from J; bases not matched to a gene: 7. The CDR3 has 13 residues.

On this clonotype: The conserved final phenylalanine or tryptophan is absent from the CDR3, which likely points to a read error. The V gene is TRBV11-2, the J gene TRBJ2-1; D gene uncertain. The V end lost 0 bases, the J end lost 4 bases, and 7 bases lay between the germline ends. The CDR3 has 14 amino acids. CDR1 is SGHAT and CDR2 is FQNNGV in the germline V gene. In DNA, the CDR3 is TGTGCCAGCAGCTTAGAATTTGAGTACAATGAGCAGTTCTTA. It is translated as CASSLEFEYNEQFL.

The gene calls are TRBV12-3 or TRBV12-4 and TRBJ2-1; a weak D match, TRBD1 (6 bases). With 6 bases removed from V and 9 bases from J, the gap between germline ends came to 21 bases. The CDR3 has 15 amino acids. CDR3 sequence reads: CASSPGGSTQGEQFF. The DNA of the CDR3 is TGTGCCAGCAGCCCTGGGGGCTCGACCCAGGGTGAGCAGTTCTTC.

The rearrangement uses TRBV5-5 and TRBJ1-2; weak D call: TRBD1 (6 bases). The CDR3 contains 15 residues. V lost 4 bases to trimming and J lost 6 bases, with 19 bases between them. Germline V gene data show CDR1 as SGHKS and CDR2 as YYEKEE (reference sequence). The CDR3 DNA reads TGTGCCAGCAGCCGAACGAGGGGGGCAGGGAATGGCTACACCTTC. It codes for CASSRTRGAGNGYTF.

This sequence joins TRBV6-5 and TRBJ1-5; no clear D. This CDR3 is 13 amino acids long. Trimming took off 0 bases at V and 4 bases at J, with 4 bases between the two ends. Germline V gene sequence: CDR1 MNHEY, CDR2 SVGAGI. The CDR3 loop is CASSYSKNQPQHF. Written as DNA, the CDR3 is TGTGCCAGCAGTTACTCGAAAAATCAGCCCCAGCATTTT.